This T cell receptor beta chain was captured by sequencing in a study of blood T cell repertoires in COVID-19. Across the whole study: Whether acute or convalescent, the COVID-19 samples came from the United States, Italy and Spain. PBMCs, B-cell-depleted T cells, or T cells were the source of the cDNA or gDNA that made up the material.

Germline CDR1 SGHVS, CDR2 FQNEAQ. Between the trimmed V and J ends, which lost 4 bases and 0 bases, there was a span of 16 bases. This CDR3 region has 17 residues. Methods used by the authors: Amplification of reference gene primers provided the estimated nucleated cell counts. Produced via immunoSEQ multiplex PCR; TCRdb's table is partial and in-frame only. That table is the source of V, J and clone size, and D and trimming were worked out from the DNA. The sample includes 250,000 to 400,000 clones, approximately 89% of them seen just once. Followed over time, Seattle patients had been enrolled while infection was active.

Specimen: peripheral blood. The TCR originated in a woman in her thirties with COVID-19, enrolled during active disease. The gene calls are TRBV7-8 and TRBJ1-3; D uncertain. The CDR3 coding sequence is TGTGCCAGCAGCTCCCCTCGGACTGGAAGCTCTGGAAACACCATATATTTT. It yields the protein CASSSPRTGSSGNTIYF.